The rows below give T cell receptor beta chains drawn from one sample of a study of OX40 agonist ivuxolimab in advanced cancers. Measured with immunoSEQ multiplex PCR; TCRdb has only the in-frame clones, and not every one. The table includes approximately 91,000 clones, around 90% detected once. The input for sequencing was CD4+ or CD8+ T cells sorted from blood, taken in a trial of the OX40 agonist ivuxolimab. The receptors derive from an adult with an advanced solid tumor such as melanoma, head and neck, liver or kidney cancer. Both conserved end residues are part of each CDR3. A D gene is named only where the DNA matches it firmly. Clone size, where shown, is once, few, many, or a class for clones that have expanded.

abundance	d_gene	v_gene	j_gene	CDR3aa	CDR3nt
.	TRBD1	TRBV19	TRBJ1-1	CASVRQGKSTEAFF	TGTGCCAGCGTTCGACAGGGGAAGAGCACTGAAGCTTTCTTT
.	.	TRBV28	TRBJ1-1	CASSGAAVEAFF	TGTGCCAGCTCCGGGGCGGCAGTCGAAGCTTTCTTT
.	.	TRBV28	TRBJ1-2	CASSLSDYGYTF	TGTGCCAGCAGTTTAAGTGACTATGGCTACACCTTC
.	.	TRBV11-2	TRBJ1-5	CASSPTQGGPQHF	TGTGCCAGCAGCCCCACCCAAGGCGGGCCCCAGCATTTT
.	.	TRBV7-2	TRBJ1-5	CASSLGAGRDQPQHF	TGTGCCAGCAGCTTAGGTGCGGGGAGGGATCAGCCCCAGCATTTT
.	.	TRBV6-6	TRBJ2-7	CASNRGDEQYF	TGTGCCAGCAACCGCGGGGACGAGCAGTACTTC
.	TRBD1	TRBV18	TRBJ2-1	CASSPTDRAYEQFF	TGTGCCAGCTCACCGACCGACAGGGCTTATGAGCAGTTCTTC
.	.	TRBV2	TRBJ2-5	CASRQGSNSETQYF	TGTGCCAGCCGCCAAGGATCCAATTCGGAGACCCAGTACTTC
.	.	TRBV11-3	TRBJ2-7	CASSLATGSYEQYF	TGTGCCAGCAGCTTGGCTACGGGCTCCTACGAGCAGTACTTC
.	TRBD1	TRBV2	TRBJ1-4	CASRATGGNNEKLFF	TGTGCCAGCAGGGCCACAGGGGGGAATAATGAAAAACTGTTTTTT
.	.	TRBV10-3	TRBJ2-7	CAIREGTLTYEQYF	TGTGCCATCAGGGAAGGGACCTTAACCTACGAGCAGTACTTC
.	TRBD2	TRBV9	TRBJ2-1	CASSATSGEGDEQFF	TGTGCCAGCAGCGCGACTAGCGGGGAGGGAGATGAGCAGTTCTTC
once	.	TRBV11-2	TRBJ2-7	CASSLASGGYYEQYF	TGTGCCAGCAGCTTAGCTAGTGGGGGCTACTACGAGCAGTACTTC
.	TRBD1	TRBV27	TRBJ1-2	CASSVGQGLGYTF	TGTGCCAGCAGTGTGGGACAGGGACTGGGCTACACCTTC
.	.	TRBV10-1	TRBJ1-1	CASSHRGNTEAFF	TGCGCCAGCAGTCATAGGGGGAACACTGAAGCTTTCTTT
.	.	TRBV2	TRBJ1-3	CASAPSSGNTIYF	TGTGCCAGCGCCCCCTCTTCTGGAAACACCATATATTTT
.	.	TRBV4-1	TRBJ1-2	CASSRTGGLDGYTF	TGCGCCAGCAGCCGGACGGGGGGGCTGGATGGCTACACCTTC
few	TRBD1	TRBV5-1	TRBJ2-7	CASSGGQRPQEQYF	TGCGCCAGCAGTGGGGGACAGAGGCCCCAAGAGCAGTACTTC
.	.	TRBV19	TRBJ2-5	CASSIAVTSGSLKETQYF	TGTGCCAGTAGTATAGCTGTGACTAGTGGGTCCCTTAAAGAGACCCAGTACTTC
.	TRBD1	TRBV5-1	TRBJ2-3	CASSSSGTAPDTQYF	TGCGCCAGCAGCTCTTCCGGGACAGCCCCAGATACGCAGTATTTT
few	.	TRBV7-8	TRBJ2-3	CASSLDRMYTQYF	TGTGCCAGCAGCTTAGATCGGATGTATACGCAGTATTTT
.	.	TRBV5-1	TRBJ1-4	CASSFGRGPNEKLFF	TGCGCCAGCAGCTTCGGCAGGGGACCTAATGAAAAACTGTTTTTT
.	TRBD1	TRBV7-6	TRBJ2-3	CASSLGDRGDTQYF	TGTGCCAGCAGCTTGGGGGACAGGGGTGATACGCAGTATTTT
once	.	TRBV7-2	TRBJ2-5	CASSPWDLQETQYF	TGTGCCAGCAGTCCTTGGGATCTTCAAGAGACCCAGTACTTC
.	.	TRBV9	TRBJ2-1	CASSVGVAQGNEQFF	TGTGCCAGCAGCGTAGGGGTGGCACAGGGAAATGAGCAGTTCTTC
.	.	TRBV19	TRBJ2-3	CASSVQADTQYF	TGTGCCAGTAGCGTCCAGGCAGATACGCAGTATTTT
.	.	TRBV5-1	TRBJ1-1	CASSTVTNTEAFF	TGCGCCAGCAGCACCGTCACGAACACTGAAGCTTTCTTT
.	TRBD2	TRBV11-1	TRBJ2-3	CASSSTSGGSRDTQYF	TGTGCCAGCAGCTCCACTAGCGGGGGGAGTCGGGATACGCAGTATTTT
.	.	TRBV7-2	TRBJ1-2	CASSGGQNYGYTF	TGTGCCAGCAGCGGGGGGCAGAACTATGGCTACACCTTC
.	.	TRBV11-2	TRBJ2-7	CASSSNLDRIYEQYF	TGTGCCAGCAGCTCAAATCTTGACAGGATCTACGAGCAGTACTTC
.	.	TRBV6-1	TRBJ1-5	CASSEGLEGPNQPQHF	TGTGCCAGCAGTGAGGGTTTGGAGGGGCCCAATCAGCCCCAGCATTTT
.	TRBD1	TRBV2	TRBJ2-7	CASFQRQGYSYEQYF	TGTGCCAGCTTTCAAAGACAGGGATACTCCTACGAGCAGTACTTC
.	.	TRBV12-2	TRBJ1-4	CARVFVANEKLFF	TGTGCAAGGGTTTTTGTGGCTAATGAAAAACTGTTTTTT
.	.	TRBV5-4	TRBJ2-5	CASSLDGVSETQYF	TGTGCCAGCAGCTTGGATGGCGTTTCGGAGACCCAGTACTTC
.	.	TRBV21-1	TRBJ1-3	CASSSTDYRSGNTIYF	TGTGCCAGCAGCAGCACCGACTACCGCTCTGGAAACACCATATATTTT
.	.	TRBV28	TRBJ1-4	CASAPPGEKLFF	TGTGCCAGCGCCCCCCCGGGTGAAAAACTGTTTTTT
.	.	TRBV9	TRBJ2-7	CASSVGGGAAGNEQYF	TGTGCCAGCAGCGTAGGTGGAGGGGCCGCCGGAAACGAGCAGTACTTC
.	.	TRBV5-1	TRBJ2-3	CASGWGDSTDTQYF	TGCGCCAGCGGTTGGGGGGACAGCACAGATACGCAGTATTTT
.	.	TRBV19	TRBJ1-1	CASSRGARGQDTEAFF	TGTGCCAGTAGTAGGGGGGCCCGAGGACAAGACACTGAAGCTTTCTTT